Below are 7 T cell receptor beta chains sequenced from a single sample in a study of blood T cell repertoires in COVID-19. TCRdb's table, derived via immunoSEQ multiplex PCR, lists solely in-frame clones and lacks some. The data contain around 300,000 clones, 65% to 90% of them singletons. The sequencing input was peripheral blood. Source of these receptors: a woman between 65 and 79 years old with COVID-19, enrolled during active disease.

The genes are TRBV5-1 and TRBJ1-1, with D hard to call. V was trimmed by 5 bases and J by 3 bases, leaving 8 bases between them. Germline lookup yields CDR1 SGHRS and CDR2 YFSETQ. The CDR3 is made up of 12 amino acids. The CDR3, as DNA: TGCGCCAGCAGAACCAGCGACACTGAAGCTTTCTTT. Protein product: CASRTSDTEAFF.

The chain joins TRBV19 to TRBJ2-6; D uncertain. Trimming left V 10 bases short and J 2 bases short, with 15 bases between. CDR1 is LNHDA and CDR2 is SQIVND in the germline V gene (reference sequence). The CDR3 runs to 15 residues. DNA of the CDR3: TGTGCCACCAAAAGTGGTGCGGCTGGGGCCAACGTCCTGACTTTC. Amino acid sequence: CATKSGAAGANVLTF.

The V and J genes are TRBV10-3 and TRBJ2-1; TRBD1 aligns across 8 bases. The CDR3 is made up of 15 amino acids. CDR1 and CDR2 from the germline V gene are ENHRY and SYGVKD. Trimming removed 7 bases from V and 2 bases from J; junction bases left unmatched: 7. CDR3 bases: TGTGCCATCAAGGAGGACAGGGAGGCCTACAATGAGCAGTTCTTC. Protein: CAIKEDREAYNEQFF.

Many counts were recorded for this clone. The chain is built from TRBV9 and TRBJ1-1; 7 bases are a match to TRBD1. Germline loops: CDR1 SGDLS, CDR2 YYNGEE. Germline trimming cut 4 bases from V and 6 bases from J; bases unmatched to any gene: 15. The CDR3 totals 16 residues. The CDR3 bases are TGTGCCAGCAGCTCCCCGGGAGGGGGCAAGGGATCTGAAGCTTTCTTT. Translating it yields CASSSPGGGKGSEAFF.

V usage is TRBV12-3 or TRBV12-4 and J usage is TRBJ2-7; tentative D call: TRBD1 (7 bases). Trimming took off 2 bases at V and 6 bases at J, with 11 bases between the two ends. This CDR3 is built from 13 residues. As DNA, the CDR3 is TGTGCCAGCAGTTTAACCCAGGGGGGCGAGCAGTACTTC. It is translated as CASSLTQGGEQYF.

DNA for the CDR3: TGTGCCAGCTCACCAGTAGGACTGAACACCGGGGAGCTGTTTTTT. Translating it yields CASSPVGLNTGELFF. The chain is built from TRBV18 and TRBJ2-2; perhaps TRBD2 as D (5 bases). Germline CDR1 and CDR2: KGHSH and LQKENI. The CDR3 is made up of 15 amino acids. Trimming removed 2 bases at V and 1 base at J, with 8 bases between. Based on the CDR3 plus reference TRBV18 and TRBJ2-2, the full variable domain is NAGVMQNPRHLVRRRGQEARLRCSPMKGHSHVYWYRQLPEEGLKFMVYLQKENIIDESGMPKERFSAEFPKEGPSILRIQQVVRGDSAAYFCASSPVGLNTGELFFGEGSRLTVL.

This chain's CDR3 is CASRWRRAAGGQEKLFF. The CDR3, as DNA: TGTGCCAGCAGATGGCGCCGGGCGGCAGGGGGCCAAGAAAAACTGTTTTTT. V and J are TRBV28 and TRBJ1-4, with 8 nucleotides matching TRBD1. V shed 6 bases and J 8 bases; nucleotides not matched to a gene: 17. The CDR3 covers 17 residues. Germline V gene sequence: CDR1 MDHEN, CDR2 SYDVKM. Full variable domain (remainder filled in from reference TRBV28 and TRBJ1-4): DVKVTQSSRYLVKRTGEKVFLECVQDMDHENMFWYRQDPGLGLRLIYFSYDVKMKEKGDIPEGYSVSREKKERFSLILESASTNQTSMYLCASRWRRAAGGQEKLFFGSGTQLSVL.